A selection of T cell receptor beta chains follows, all from one sample in a study of T cells in Graves' hyperthyroidism and ophthalmopathy. Via MiXCR, TCRdb re-called the multiplex PCR reads, giving one row per CDR3 protein. The sample lists about 590,000 distinct CDR3 sequences; approximately 15% were seen once. Material: blood. The source of these receptors is a woman aged 25 to 45 with Graves' hyperthyroidism. Each CDR3 is given with its conserved first and last residue. D genes are given only for firm matches. The size field is filled for only some rows; it gives once, few, many or a size class.

clone_size d_call j_call v_call cdr3_aa cdr3_nt
- TRBD2 TRBJ2-1 TRBV9 CASSPGLVDYNEQFF TGTGCCAGCAGCCCCGGACTAGTAGACTACAATGAGCAGTTCTTC
few - TRBJ1-2 TRBV29-1 CSVEPETYNYGYTF TGCAGCGTTGAACCAGAGACTTATAACTATGGCTACACCTTC
many TRBD1 TRBJ2-1 TRBV30 CAWTTGTVYNEQFF TGTGCCTGGACGACCGGGACAGTATACAATGAGCAGTTCTTC
many TRBD1 TRBJ2-1 TRBV28 CASRYHRDRYNEQFF TGTGCCAGCAGGTACCATCGGGACAGATACAATGAGCAGTTCTTC
many - TRBJ2-7 TRBV28 CASSQIPGVAGEAEQYF TGTGCCAGCAGTCAAATCCCCGGGGTGGCAGGGGAGGCCGAGCAGTACTTC
- - TRBJ1-5 TRBV27 CASTAAGSRNQPQHF TGTGCCAGCACCGCGGCAGGCAGCCGCAATCAGCCCCAGCATTTT
few TRBD2 TRBJ2-5 TRBV7-9 CASSPMTSGRAETQYF TGTGCCAGCAGCCCTATGACTAGCGGGAGGGCAGAGACCCAGTACTTC
many - TRBJ1-1 TRBV2 CASSETPFRAFF TGTGCCAGCAGTGAAACCCCGTTTCGGGCTTTCTTT
many - TRBJ1-5 TRBV28 CASSLQALHEPQHF TGTGCCAGCAGTTTACAGGCGCTCCATGAGCCCCAGCATTTT
- - TRBJ1-1 TRBV19 CASSIHPARLRGAFF TGTGCCAGTAGTATTCATCCAGCCCGTCTTCGTGGAGCTTTCTTT
- - TRBJ1-6 TRBV20-1 CSARVYQSDSPLHF TGCAGTGCTAGAGTCTATCAAAGCGATTCACCCCTCCACTTT